This is a list of T cell receptor beta chains from one sample in a study of T cell responses to AZD1222 COVID-19 vaccine. Some clones are missing from TCRdb's copy, which holds only in-frame ones; the method was immunoSEQ multiplex PCR. Of fewer than 300,000 clones in the sample, over 85% are singletons; the top ten hold 0.55%. This sample comprised peripheral blood, obtained on day 0 of AZD1222 vaccination. Receptor source: an adult in good health. The CDR3 runs from the conserved cysteine through the conserved F or W. The D gene is left open where the match is weak. The listing skips clone size in some rows; elsewhere it reads once, few, many or a size class.

d_call | j_call | clone_size | v_call | cdr3_aa | cdr3_nt
NA | TRBJ1-2 | NA | TRBV28 | CASSQTGNYGYTF | TGTGCCAGCAGCCAAACAGGGAACTATGGCTACACCTTC
NA | TRBJ1-2 | NA | TRBV10-3 | CAISESRYGYTF | TGTGCCATCAGTGAGTCCAGATATGGCTACACCTTC
NA | TRBJ2-3 | NA | TRBV7-9 | CASRPPRSTDTQYF | TGTGCCAGCAGACCTCCTAGGAGCACAGATACGCAGTATTTT
NA | TRBJ1-2 | once | TRBV7-9 | CASSLAQNGLNYGYTF | TGTGCCAGCAGCTTAGCGCAAAACGGCCTGAACTATGGCTACACCTTC
TRBD1 | TRBJ2-7 | NA | TRBV9 | CASSPGQGIHEQYF | TGTGCCAGCAGCCCGGGACAGGGAATACACGAGCAGTACTTC
TRBD1 | TRBJ1-5 | NA | TRBV27 | CAGQDRGIIQPQHF | TGTGCCGGACAAGACAGGGGAATAATACAGCCCCAGCATTTT
NA | TRBJ2-7 | few | TRBV28 | CASRVASGASYEQYF | TGTGCCAGCAGGGTTGCCAGTGGGGCCTCCTACGAGCAGTACTTC
NA | TRBJ1-5 | NA | TRBV4-1 | CASSQLGIGEPQHF | TGCGCCAGCAGCCAATTGGGGATTGGTGAGCCCCAGCATTTT
TRBD1 | TRBJ1-2 | NA | TRBV24-1 | CAASETGVYGYTF | TGTGCCGCCAGTGAGACAGGGGTTTATGGCTACACCTTC
TRBD1 | TRBJ2-7 | once | TRBV3-1/TRBV3-2 | CASSSRTGSSYEQYF | TGTGCCAGCAGCTCCCGGACAGGAAGCTCCTACGAGCAGTACTTC
NA | TRBJ2-6 | few | TRBV28 | CASSSTSGANVLTF | TGTGCCAGCAGTTCCACCTCTGGGGCCAACGTCCTGACTTTC
NA | TRBJ2-1 | NA | TRBV4-3 | CASSQSRVYNEQFF | TGCGCCAGCAGCCAGAGCAGGGTCTACAATGAGCAGTTCTTC
TRBD1 | TRBJ1-1 | NA | TRBV29-1 | CSVVRSDRAYTEAFF | TGCAGCGTCGTTAGATCAGACAGGGCGTATACTGAAGCTTTCTTT
NA | TRBJ2-5 | once | TRBV6-5 | CASSRARGGRETQYF | TGTGCCAGCAGTCGAGCGAGGGGGGGCAGGGAGACCCAGTACTTC
NA | TRBJ1-2 | NA | TRBV19 | CASRMDSSYGYTF | TGTGCCAGCCGCATGGACAGCTCCTATGGCTACACCTTC
TRBD1 | TRBJ2-2 | NA | TRBV4-1 | CASSQAGQVTGELFF | TGCGCCAGCAGCCAAGCAGGACAGGTCACCGGGGAGCTGTTTTTT
NA | TRBJ1-6 | NA | TRBV2 | CASWGARSSPLHF | TGTGCCAGCTGGGGCGCGCGGAGCTCACCCCTCCACTTT
NA | TRBJ2-1 | NA | TRBV9 | CASSPSGPGGDEQFF | TGTGCCAGCAGCCCCTCCGGGCCAGGGGGGGATGAGCAGTTCTTC
NA | TRBJ1-2 | NA | TRBV28 | CAIGSGSYGYTF | TGTGCCATAGGATCGGGGAGCTATGGCTACACCTTC
NA | TRBJ2-3 | NA | TRBV28 | CASSTRGDTDTQYF | TGTGCCAGCAGTACTAGGGGGGACACAGATACGCAGTATTTT
TRBD1 | TRBJ1-1 | NA | TRBV6-5 | CASTTGGLNTEAFF | TGTGCCAGCACTACAGGGGGCTTGAACACTGAAGCTTTCTTT
NA | TRBJ1-2 | NA | TRBV28 | CASSPGGNYGYTF | TGTGCCAGCAGTCCGGGGGGAAACTATGGCTACACCTTC